The present TCR beta chain was sequenced within a study of blood T cells in healthy people across ages. The authors ran a second PCR of roughly 6 to 12 cycles using a sample-barcoded 5' primer and a J-beta primer mix. In TCRdb, the 5' RACE reads were re-called with MiXCR into one record per CDR3 protein. The sample yields about 1.5 million distinct CDR3 sequences, less than 45% seen once. The CDR3 covers 13 residues. V was clipped by 0 bases and J by 3 bases, with 6 bases between them. The V gene's germline CDR1 is LGHNA and CDR2 YNFKEQ. This clonotype was detected only once. This TCR came from a woman aged 18-30 years in good health. This chain joins TRBV4-2 and TRBJ2-7; no clear D. The source material was blood. CDR3 residues: CASSQESYYEQYF. The DNA of the CDR3 is TGTGCCAGCAGCCAAGAGTCCTACTACGAGCAGTACTTC.